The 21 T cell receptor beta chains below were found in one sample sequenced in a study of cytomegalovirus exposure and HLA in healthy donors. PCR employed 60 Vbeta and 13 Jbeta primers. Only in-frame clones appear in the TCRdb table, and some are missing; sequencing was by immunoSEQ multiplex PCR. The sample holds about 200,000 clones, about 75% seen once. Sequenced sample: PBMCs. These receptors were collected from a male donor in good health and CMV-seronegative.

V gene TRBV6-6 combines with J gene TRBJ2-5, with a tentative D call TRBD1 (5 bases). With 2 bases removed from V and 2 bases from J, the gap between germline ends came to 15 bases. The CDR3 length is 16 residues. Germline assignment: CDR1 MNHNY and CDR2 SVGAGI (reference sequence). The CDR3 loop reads CASSYLSGNGQETQYF. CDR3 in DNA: TGTGCCAGCAGTTACCTATCAGGGAATGGGCAAGAGACCCAGTACTTC.

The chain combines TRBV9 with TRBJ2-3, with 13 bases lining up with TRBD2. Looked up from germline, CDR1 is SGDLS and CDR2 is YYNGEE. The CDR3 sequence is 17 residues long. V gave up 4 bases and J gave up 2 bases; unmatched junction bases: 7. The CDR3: CASSPRTSGSSTDTQYF. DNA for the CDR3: TGTGCCAGCAGCCCCCGGACTAGCGGGAGTTCCACAGATACGCAGTATTTT.

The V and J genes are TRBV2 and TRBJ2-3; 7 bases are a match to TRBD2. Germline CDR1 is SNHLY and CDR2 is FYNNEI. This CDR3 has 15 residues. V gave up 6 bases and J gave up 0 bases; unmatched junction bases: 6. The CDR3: CASRPGLTSTDTQYF. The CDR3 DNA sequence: TGTGCCAGCAGGCCGGGACTAACTAGCACAGATACGCAGTATTTT.

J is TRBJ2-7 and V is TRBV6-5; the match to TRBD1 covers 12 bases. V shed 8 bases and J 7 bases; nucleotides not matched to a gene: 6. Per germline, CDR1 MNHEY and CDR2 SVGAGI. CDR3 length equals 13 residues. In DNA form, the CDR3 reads TGTGCCAGCGGACGGGACAGGGGGCTGGAGCAGTACTTC. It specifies CASGRDRGLEQYF.

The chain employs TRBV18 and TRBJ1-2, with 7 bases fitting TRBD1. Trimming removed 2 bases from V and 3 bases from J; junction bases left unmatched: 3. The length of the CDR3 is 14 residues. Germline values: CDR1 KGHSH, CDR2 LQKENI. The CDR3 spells CASSPKGADYGYTF. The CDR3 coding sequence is TGTGCCAGCTCACCAAAGGGGGCTGACTATGGCTACACCTTC. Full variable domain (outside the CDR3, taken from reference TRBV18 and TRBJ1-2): NAGVMQNPRHLVRRRGQEARLRCSPMKGHSHVYWYRQLPEEGLKFMVYLQKENIIDESGMPKERFSAEFPKEGPSILRIQQVVRGDSAAYFCASSPKGADYGYTFGSGTRLTVV.

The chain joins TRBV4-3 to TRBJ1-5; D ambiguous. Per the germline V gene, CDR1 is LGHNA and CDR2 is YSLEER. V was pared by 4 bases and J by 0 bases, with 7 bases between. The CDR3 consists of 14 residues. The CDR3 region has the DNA TGCGCCAGCAGCCGAGATATTAGCAATCAGCCCCAGCATTTT. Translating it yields CASSRDISNQPQHF.

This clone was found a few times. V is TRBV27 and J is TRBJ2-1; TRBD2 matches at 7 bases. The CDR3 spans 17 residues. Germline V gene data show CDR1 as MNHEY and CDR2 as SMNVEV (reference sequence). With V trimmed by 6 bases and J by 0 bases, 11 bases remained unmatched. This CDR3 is CASRPVGGSGSYNEQFF. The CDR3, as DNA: TGTGCCAGCAGGCCTGTGGGGGGGTCCGGCTCCTACAATGAGCAGTTCTTC.

This CDR3 reads CASSLTDSNQPQHF. The DNA for the CDR3 is TGTGCCAGCAGTTTGACAGATAGCAATCAGCCCCAGCATTTT. The rearrangement uses TRBV6-5 and TRBJ1-5, with D possibly TRBD1 on 5 matching bases. Germline-derived CDR1 and CDR2 are MNHEY and SVGAGI. The CDR3 consists of 14 residues. Trimming shortened V by 4 bases and J by 0 bases, and 7 bases separated the two germline ends.

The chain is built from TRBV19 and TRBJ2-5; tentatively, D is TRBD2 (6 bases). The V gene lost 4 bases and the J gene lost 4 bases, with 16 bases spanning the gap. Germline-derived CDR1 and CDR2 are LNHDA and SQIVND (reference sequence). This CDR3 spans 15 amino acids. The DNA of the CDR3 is TGTGCCAGTAGTAACCAGGGAGGTTTCCTAGAGACCCAGTACTTC. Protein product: CASSNQGGFLETQYF.

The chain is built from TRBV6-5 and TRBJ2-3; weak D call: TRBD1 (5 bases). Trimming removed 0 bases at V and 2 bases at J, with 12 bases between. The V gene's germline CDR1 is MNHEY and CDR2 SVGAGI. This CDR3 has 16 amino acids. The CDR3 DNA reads TGTGCCAGCAGTTACTCGGGCAGGGTCCACACAGATACGCAGTATTTT. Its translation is CASSYSGRVHTDTQYF.

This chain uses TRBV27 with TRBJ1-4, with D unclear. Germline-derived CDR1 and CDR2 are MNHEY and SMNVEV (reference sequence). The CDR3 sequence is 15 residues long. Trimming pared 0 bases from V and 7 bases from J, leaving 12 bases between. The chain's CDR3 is CASSLSGGEGEKLFF. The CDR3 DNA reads TGTGCCAGCAGTTTATCGGGTGGGGAGGGTGAAAAACTGTTTTTT.

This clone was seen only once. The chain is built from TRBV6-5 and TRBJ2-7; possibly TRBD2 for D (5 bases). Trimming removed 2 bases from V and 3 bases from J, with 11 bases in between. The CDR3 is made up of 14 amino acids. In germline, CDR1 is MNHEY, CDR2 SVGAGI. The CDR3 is CASSYAGLIYEQYF. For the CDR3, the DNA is TGTGCCAGCAGTTACGCAGGACTGATCTACGAGCAGTACTTC.

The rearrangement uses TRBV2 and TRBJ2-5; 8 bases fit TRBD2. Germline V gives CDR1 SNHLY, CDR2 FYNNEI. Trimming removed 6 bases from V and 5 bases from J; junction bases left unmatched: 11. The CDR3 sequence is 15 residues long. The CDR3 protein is CASRVSGAPPETQYF. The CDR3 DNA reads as TGTGCCAGCAGGGTTAGCGGGGCCCCCCCGGAGACCCAGTACTTC.

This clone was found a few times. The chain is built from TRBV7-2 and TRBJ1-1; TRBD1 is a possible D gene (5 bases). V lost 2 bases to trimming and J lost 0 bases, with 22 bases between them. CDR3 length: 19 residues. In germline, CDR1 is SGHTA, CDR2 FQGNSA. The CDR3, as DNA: TGTGCCAGCAGCTTATTGTTTGGGGGGACGAAGATTATGAACACTGAAGCTTTCTTT. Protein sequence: CASSLLFGGTKIMNTEAFF.

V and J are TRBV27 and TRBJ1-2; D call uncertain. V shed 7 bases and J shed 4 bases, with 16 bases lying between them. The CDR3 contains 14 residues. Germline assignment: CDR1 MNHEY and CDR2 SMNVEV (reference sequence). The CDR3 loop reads CASKISGSGYGYTF. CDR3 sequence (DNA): TGTGCCAGCAAAATTTCGGGCAGCGGCTATGGCTACACCTTC.

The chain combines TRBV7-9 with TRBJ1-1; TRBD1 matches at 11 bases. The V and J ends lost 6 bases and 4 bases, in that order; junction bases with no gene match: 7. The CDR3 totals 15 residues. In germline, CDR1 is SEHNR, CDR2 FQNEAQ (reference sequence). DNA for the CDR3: TGTGCCAGCAGGCCGGACAGGGGGCTTGGCACTGAAGCTTTCTTT. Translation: CASRPDRGLGTEAFF.

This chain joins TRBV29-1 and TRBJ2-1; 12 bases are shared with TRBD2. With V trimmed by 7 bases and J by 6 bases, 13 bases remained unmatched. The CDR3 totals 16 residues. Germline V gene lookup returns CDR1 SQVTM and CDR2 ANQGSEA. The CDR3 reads CSGETSGGLFGNEQFF. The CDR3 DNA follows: TGCAGCGGGGAGACTAGCGGGGGCCTTTTTGGCAATGAGCAGTTCTTC.

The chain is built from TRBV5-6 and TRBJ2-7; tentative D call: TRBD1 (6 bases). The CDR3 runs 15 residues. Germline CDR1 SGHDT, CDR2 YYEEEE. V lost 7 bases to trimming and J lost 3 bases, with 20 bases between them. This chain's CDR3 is CASGQGQGKIYEQYF. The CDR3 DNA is TGTGCCAGCGGCCAGGGGCAGGGGAAGATCTACGAGCAGTACTTC.

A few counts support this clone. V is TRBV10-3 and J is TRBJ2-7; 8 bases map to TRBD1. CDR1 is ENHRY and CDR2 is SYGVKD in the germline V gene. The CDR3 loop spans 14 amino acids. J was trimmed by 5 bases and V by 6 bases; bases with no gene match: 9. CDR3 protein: CAIRAADRDHEQYF. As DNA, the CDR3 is TGTGCCATCAGAGCTGCGGACAGGGACCACGAGCAGTACTTC.

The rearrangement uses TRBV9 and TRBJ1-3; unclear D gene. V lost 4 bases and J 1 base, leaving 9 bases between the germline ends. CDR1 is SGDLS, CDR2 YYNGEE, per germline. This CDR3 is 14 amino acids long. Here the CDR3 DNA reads TGTGCCAGCAGCAGTACAGTATCTGGAAACACCATATATTTT. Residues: CASSSTVSGNTIYF. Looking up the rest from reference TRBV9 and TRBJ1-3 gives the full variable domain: DSGVTQTPKHLITATGQRVTLRCSPRSGDLSVYWYQQSLDQGLQFLIQYYNGEERAKGNILERFSAQQFPDLHSELNLSSLELGDSALYFCASSSTVSGNTIYFGEGSWLTVV.

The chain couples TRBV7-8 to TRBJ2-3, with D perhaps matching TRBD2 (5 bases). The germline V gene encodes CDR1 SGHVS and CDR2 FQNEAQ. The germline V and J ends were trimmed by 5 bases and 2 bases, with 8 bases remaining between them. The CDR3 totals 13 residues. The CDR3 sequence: CASSPTNTDTQYF. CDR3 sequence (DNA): TGTGCCAGCAGCCCGACTAACACAGATACGCAGTATTTT.